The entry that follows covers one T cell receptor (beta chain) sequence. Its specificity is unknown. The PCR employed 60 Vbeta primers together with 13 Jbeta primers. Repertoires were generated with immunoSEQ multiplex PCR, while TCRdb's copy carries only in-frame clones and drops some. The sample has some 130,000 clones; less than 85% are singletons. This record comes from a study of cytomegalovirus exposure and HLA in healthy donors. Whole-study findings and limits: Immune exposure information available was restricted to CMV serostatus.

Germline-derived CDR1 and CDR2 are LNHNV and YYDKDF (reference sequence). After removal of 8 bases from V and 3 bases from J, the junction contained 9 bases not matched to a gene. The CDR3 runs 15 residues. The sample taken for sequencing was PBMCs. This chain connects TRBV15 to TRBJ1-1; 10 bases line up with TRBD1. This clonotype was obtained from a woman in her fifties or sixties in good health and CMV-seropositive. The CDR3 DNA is TGTGCCACCCCGGGACAGGGGTATTCGGACACTGAAGCTTTCTTT. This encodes CATPGQGYSDTEAFF.